The 5 T cell receptor delta chains reported below all come from one sample, sequenced in a study of γδ T cells in repeated Plasmodium falciparum infection. With CATT, TCRdb re-called clones from the multiplex PCR reads. This table has tens of thousands of delta-chain clones, 1.6% appearing once. Bulk repertoires came from Vgamma9/Vdelta2+ or Vdelta2-negative gammadelta T cells flow-sorted from PBMC. The sequencing sample was made of gamma-delta T cells from blood. The receptors stem from a pool of human donors (malaria-infected and uninfected, not separated).

This clone was seen more than once but under ten times. TCRdb attributes to this sequence the protein of a much larger clone, which differs from the DNA translation at residue 7; a read error is likely, and the protein displayed is translated from the DNA. This rearrangement joins TRDV1 to TRDJ1, with D tentatively TRDD2 (5 bases). TCRdb offers no J gene call, so here the DNA was matched to germline to obtain one. The germline V gene encodes CDR1 TSWWSYY and CDR2 QGS. This CDR3 comprises 21 residues. The V and J ends lost 0 bases and 0 bases respectively, with 26 bases between them. CDR3 in DNA: TGTGCTCTTGGGGAACTCGAACCTTGCCGATTGATCCTAAAGTACACCGATAAACTCATCTTT. Translation: CALGELEPCRLILKYTDKLIF.

In this sample, this clone turned up many times. This may arise from a read error, as a much more abundant clone is one base away. The same CDR3 can be traced to other DNA sequences in this sample. The chain links TRDV1 to TRDJ1; TRDD3 matches 7 bases. The CDR3 covers 15 residues. Germline lookup yields CDR1 TSWWSYY and CDR2 QGS. The CDR3 DNA sequence: TGTGCTCTTGGGCGTCGCCGTTGGGGGACCGATAAACTCATATTT. This sequence encodes CALGRRRWGTDKLIF.

This clone was counted only a few times. A read error likely explains why the TCRdb protein, taken from a much larger clone, differs from this DNA's translation at residue 14; the protein shown is translated from the DNA. V usage is TRAV38-2/DV8 and J usage is TRDJ1; 9 nucleotides agree with TRDD2. The J gene, left out of TCRdb, was set here by checking the DNA against germline. V was clipped by 3 bases and J by 9 bases; unmatched bases: 18. This CDR3 comprises 17 residues. CDR1 TSESDYY and CDR2 QEAYKQQN come from the germline V gene. The CDR3 spells CAYRTPGLPTPLSELIF. CDR3 bases: TGTGCTTATAGGACCCCAGGCCTTCCTACCCCTCTATCGGAACTCATCTTT.

This clone occurred a few times. A single base is all that separates this from a far larger clone, so a read error is likely. Other nucleotide sequences from this sample produce the same CDR3. This sequence joins TRDV1 and TRDJ1, with TRDD3 identical over 7 bases. The J gene was missing in TCRdb and was found by matching the end of the DNA to germline. The germline V gene has CDR1 TSWWSYY and CDR2 QGS. This CDR3 has 17 amino acids. The CDR3 bases are TGCGCTCTTGGGGAACTGGGTGGGGGACAAAGCACCGATAAACTCATCTTT. Residues: CALGELGGGQSTDKLIF.

In this sample, this clone turned up a few times. This DNA's translation and the protein TCRdb lists, from a much larger clone, do not match at residue 5, likely due to a read error; the protein shown is translated from the DNA. The rearrangement joins TRDV2 to TRDJ1; TRDD3 aligns across 10 bases. The J gene, missing from TCRdb, was assigned here through DNA to germline matching. Germline CDR1 is GEAIGNYY and CDR2 is EKD. This CDR3 has 20 amino acids. The J segment lost 2 bases and the V segment lost 3 bases, leaving 20 bases of the junction unmatched. CDR3 protein: CACDAAFLHGGYHGTDKLIF. CDR3 nucleotide sequence: TGTGCCTGTGACGCTGCCTTCCTTCATGGGGGATACCACGGTACCGATAAACTCATCTTT.